In its sample, the clone carrying this T cell receptor beta chain was seen many times. TCRdb ran MiXCR on the 5' RACE reads and lists one entry per CDR3 protein. The data show about 240,000 distinct CDR3 sequences, about 10% seen once. This entry is derived from a study of CD8 T cells in ankylosing spondylitis. The germline V gene has CDR1 DFQATT and CDR2 SNEGSKA (reference sequence). V shed 6 bases and J 3 bases; nucleotides not matched to a gene: 8. CDR3 size: 14 residues. The origin of this receptor is a male donor with ankylosing spondylitis or in good health (not recorded which). The chain combines TRBV20-1 with TRBJ2-1, with 7 bases identical to TRBD2. What was sequenced was blood, either unsorted or a sorted T cell fraction (not recorded which). CDR3 DNA sequence: TGCAGTGCCCCTCCCCCGGGAGGCTACAATGAGCAGTTCTTC. The encoded protein is CSAPPPGGYNEQFF.